This T cell receptor beta chain stems from a study of shared clonotypes between healthy human individuals. Regarding the study as a whole: In general, naive subsets displayed greater estimated richness than memory subsets did.

Naive CD8 cells were CD45RO-negative, positively selected for CCR7, excluding terminally differentiated effector memory CD45RA+ cells. To note about this clone: Its antigen is unidentified.

Generated by immunoSEQ multiplex PCR, the TCRdb table keeps only in-frame clones and is missing some. The table has approximately 2,000,000 clones, over 85% seen once. The ends were cut back, 3 bases at V and 3 bases at J, with 12 bases in the middle. CDR3 length equals 14 residues. Germline loops: CDR1 SGHVS, CDR2 FQNEAQ. The TCR comes from a man younger than 35 in good health. Some clones in this sample may be carry-over from other donors' samples. The gene calls are TRBV7-8 and TRBJ2-7; no reliable D call. Sequencing was carried out using naive CD8+ T cells from PBMCs. The CDR3 protein is CASSFGSYRYEQYF. The CDR3 DNA reads as TGTGCCAGCAGCTTCGGGTCGTATCGCTACGAGCAGTACTTC.